The T cell receptor beta chain under discussion was sequenced for a study of blood T cell repertoires in COVID-19. Study-level information: Both acute and convalescent COVID-19 samples were obtained from the United States, Italy and Spain. Nucleic acid was either cDNA or gDNA, and it came from T cells, B-cell-depleted T cells, or PBMCs.

This clone was detected once. Authors' data handling: Amplification with reference gene primers provided the estimates of nucleated cell counts. Method: immunoSEQ multiplex PCR; TCRdb's copy keeps in-frame clones and lacks some. D and trimming were read from the DNA, whereas the V and J calls and clone size are those reported in that table. The data contain tens of thousands of clones, roughly 90% of them singletons. The V segment lost 4 bases and the J segment 9 bases; nucleotides outside the gene matches: 8. The CDR3 has 13 amino acids. CDR1 is SGHRS and CDR2 is YFSETQ in the germline V gene. The TCR comes from a man between 65 and 80 years old with acute or convalescent COVID-19. The sample was peripheral blood. The chain is built from TRBV5-1 and TRBJ2-7; 9 nucleotides agree with TRBD1. The CDR3 is CASSTGQGLGQYF. The CDR3 DNA follows: TGCGCCAGCAGCACGGGACAGGGTTTAGGGCAGTACTTC. Full variable domain (outside the CDR3, taken from reference TRBV5-1 and TRBJ2-7): KAGVTQTPRYLIKTRGQQVTLSCSPISGHRSVSWYQQTPGQGLQFLFEYFSETQRNKGNFPGRFSGRQFSNSRSEMNVSTLELGDSALYLCASSTGQGLGQYFGPGTRLTVT.